This T cell receptor (beta chain) comes out of a study of T cell repertoires in cytomegalovirus infection (dated by TCRdb to about 2019). With regard to the full study: The HLA type of each donor mattered for the analysis, because public TCR beta signatures pointed to carriage of CMV infection along with the matching HLA type.

Summary of the overall study and its limitations: In the ex vivo response, HLA-C-restricted CMV-specific TCR beta clonotypes were dominant, and in two of eight donors the single most frequent clonotype came from this HLA-C-restricted group. In both this cohort and an independent cohort of 352 donors, the cumulative frequency of public TCR beta family members distinguished carriers of CMV infection plus the relevant HLA type.

TCRdb shows the sequencer as Illumina HiSeq 1500. TCRdb reworked the public reads: Q25 trimming with fastp, MiXCR clone assembly, productive beta chains retained. Each entry merges the rows of one CDR3 protein and shows their most common DNA and genes. This sample gives some 300,000 distinct CDR3 sequences in total; roughly 15% of them show up just once. About 8.7% of the sample rests with the top ten. This clonotype turned up a few times. Its antigen is currently not known. Base qualities are missing; no much larger clone stands one base away. The specimen was PBMCs. This sequence was found in a human donor in good health (CMV status not recorded). Some clones in this sample may be carry-over from other donors' samples.

The nucleotides are TGTGCCAGCAGCTACAGTCCCGGGACTGGGAATGAGCAGTTCTTC. It codes for CASSYSPGTGNEQFF. The chain links TRBV7-2 with TRBJ2-1, with a tentative D gene TRBD2 over 6 matching bases. Taken from the germline V gene, the CDR1 and CDR2 loops are SGHTA and FQGNSA. The germline ends are 17 bases apart after V is trimmed by 4 bases and J by 7 bases. The CDR3 sequence holds 15 residues, the cysteine and phenylalanine included. Solely the CDR3 DNA is kept, with 45 bases framed from the first base.